The clone carrying this TCR beta chain was recorded many times. Its specificity is unknown. The data belong to a study of regulatory T cells in long-lasting Graves disease. General study findings and limits: Segments TRBV28, TRBJ1-2 and TRBJ2-5 showed preferential usage in persistent disease.

The CDR3 consists of 14 residues. The germline gives CDR1 ENHRY, CDR2 SYGVKD. V gave up 4 bases and J gave up 2 bases; unmatched junction bases: 4. The TCR beta library used iRepertoire HTBI primers with Arm-PCR amplification of CDR3. A single record per CDR3 protein comes from TCRdb applying MiXCR to the multiplex PCR reads. The sample has about 460,000 distinct CDR3 sequences; approximately 22% are singletons. Time point of the sample: persistent/refractory GD, antithyroid drugs over 5 years with positive TRAb. Preparation of the TCR library used RNA extracted from PBMCs. Approximately 10 milliliters of peripheral blood went into EDTA tubes.

Sequenced here: peripheral blood mononuclear cells (PBMCs), sampled when the disease was refractory, from a patient treated with antithyroid drugs. The TCR was taken from a female donor with Graves disease. The chain links TRBV10-3 to TRBJ1-2; 7 positions agree with TRBD1. CDR3 in amino acids: CAISVNRGNYGYTF. In DNA form, the CDR3 reads TGTGCCATCAGTGTCAACAGGGGAAACTATGGCTACACCTTC.